The 7 T cell receptor beta chains given below trace back to one sample, sequenced in a study of T cells after yellow fever vaccination. TCRdb itself ran the 5' RACE reads through MiXCR, one entry per CDR3 protein. The table records 250,000 to 350,000 distinct CDR3 sequences, 6.8% of them present only once. The material sequenced was PBMCs, taken about 49 days after the first yellow fever vaccination. All receptors derive from a man younger than 30 who received the YFV17D yellow fever vaccine.

The chain has TRBV9 and TRBJ2-1, with D possibly being TRBD2 (6 bases). V dropped 0 bases and J dropped 0 bases, with 16 bases sitting between them. The CDR3 runs to 18 residues. Germline lookup yields CDR1 SGDLS and CDR2 YYNGEE. The CDR3 region has the DNA TGTGCCAGCAGCGTAGAGGGGCGGGGCCTAAGCTCCTACAATGAGCAGTTCTTC. Residues: CASSVEGRGLSSYNEQFF.

The chain is built from TRBV5-4 and TRBJ2-5; D ambiguous. This CDR3 spans 15 amino acids. Germline assignment: CDR1 SGHNT and CDR2 YYREEE (reference sequence). V lost 2 bases to trimming and J lost 0 bases, with 11 bases between them. The CDR3 coding sequence is TGTGCCAGCAGCTTTGCCGGGCCAAACCAAGAGACCCAGTACTTC. It encodes CASSFAGPNQETQYF. Supplemented by reference TRBV5-4 and TRBJ2-5, the full variable domain reads ETGVTQSPTHLIKTRGQQVTLRCSSQSGHNTVSWYQQALGQGPQFIFQYYREEENGRGNFPPRFSGLQFPNYSSELNVNALELDDSALYLCASSFAGPNQETQYFGPGTRLLVL.

This clonotype was seen a few times. V and J are TRBV5-1 and TRBJ1-1; unclear D gene. Trimming pared 0 bases from V and 0 bases from J, leaving 12 bases between. The germline V gene has CDR1 SGHRS and CDR2 YFSETQ. CDR3 size: 16 residues. This CDR3 reads CASSLARHDMNTEAFF. The CDR3 DNA sequence: TGCGCCAGCAGCTTGGCCAGGCACGATATGAACACTGAAGCTTTCTTT.

The chain is built from TRBV12-3 or TRBV12-4 and TRBJ2-6; the match to TRBD1 covers 9 bases. The V gene end was trimmed by 5 bases and the J gene end by 3 bases; junction bases not matched to a gene: 5. The CDR3 has 16 amino acids. CDR3 amino acids: CASSPQGALGANVLTF. Written as DNA, the CDR3 is TGTGCCAGCAGTCCACAGGGGGCGCTTGGGGCCAACGTCCTGACTTTC.

The V gene is TRBV6-1, the J gene TRBJ2-7, with 9 bases identical to TRBD2. The V gene end was trimmed by 7 bases and the J gene end by 4 bases; junction bases not matched to a gene: 14. The CDR3 totals 16 residues. In germline, CDR1 is MNHNS, CDR2 SASEGT. CDR3: CASTSGGPSLRYEQYF. Written as DNA, the CDR3 is TGTGCCAGCACCAGCGGGGGGCCCTCACTCCGATACGAGCAGTACTTC.

The chain carries TRBV18 and TRBJ2-7; 10 nucleotides align to TRBD1. The CDR3 is 15 amino acids. The germline V gene has CDR1 KGHSH and CDR2 LQKENI. V trimming: 3 bases; J trimming: 0 bases; junction bases outside the gene matches: 2. CDR3 amino acids: CASSPRTGGSYEQYF. The CDR3 region has the DNA TGTGCCAGCTCACCCCGGACAGGGGGCTCCTACGAGCAGTACTTC.

The chain employs TRBV5-5 and TRBJ2-3; 9 nucleotides match TRBD2. This CDR3 has 16 residues. The germline gives CDR1 SGHKS, CDR2 YYEKEE (reference sequence). Unmatched junction bases numbered 7, after V lost 0 bases and J lost 5 bases. DNA for the CDR3: TGTGCCAGCAGCTTGGATGCGGGGGGGCCTGGAGATACGCAGTATTTT. As protein: CASSLDAGGPGDTQYF.